These 25 T cell receptor beta chains were sequenced from one sample in a study of blood T cell repertoires in COVID-19. This table comes from immunoSEQ multiplex PCR, and its TCRdb copy is limited to in-frame clones, with some not included. Seen here are 130,000 or so clones, approximately 84% observed once, and the top ten hold 1.4%. Sequences were obtained from peripheral blood. The receptor source for this set is a man in his 60s with acute or convalescent COVID-19.

This clone occurred a few times. V gene TRBV19 combines with J gene TRBJ1-2, with D unresolved. Germline CDR1 is LNHDA and CDR2 is SQIVND (reference sequence). CDR3 length: 14 residues. V was pared by 3 bases and J by 6 bases, with 14 bases between. CDR3 loop: CASSITGIGDGYTF. CDR3 in DNA: TGTGCCAGTAGTATTACCGGGATTGGTGATGGCTACACCTTC.

This clone has just a few counts. The V gene is TRBV5-6, the J gene TRBJ2-2; possible D gene TRBD1, 6 bases. The CDR3 contains 16 residues. The germline V and J ends were trimmed by 0 bases and 3 bases, with 12 bases remaining between them. The germline V gene encodes CDR1 SGHDT and CDR2 YYEEEE. The CDR3 nucleotides are TGTGCCAGCAGCTTGGTAGGGGGAGAGTACACCGGGGAGCTGTTTTTT. Residues: CASSLVGGEYTGELFF.

This clone occurred once. This chain joins TRBV14 and TRBJ2-7; no definite D call. V dropped 4 bases and J dropped 4 bases, with 5 bases sitting between them. Germline CDR1 and CDR2: SGHDN and FVKESK. This CDR3 is built from 11 residues. CDR3 protein: CASSLQYEQYF. CDR3 nucleotide sequence: TGTGCCAGCAGCCTTCAGTACGAGCAGTACTTC.

This chain links TRBV5-1 with TRBJ2-6; tentative D call: TRBD1 (5 bases). CDR1 is SGHRS, CDR2 YFSETQ, per germline. The CDR3 runs 15 residues. Trimming cost V 2 bases and J 1 base, with 7 bases left between them. This CDR3 reads CASSFRQSGANVLTF. CDR3 DNA sequence: TGCGCCAGCAGCTTTAGACAGTCTGGGGCCAACGTCCTGACTTTC.

V usage is TRBV9 and J usage is TRBJ1-2; D might be TRBD1 (5 bases). The CDR3 spans 14 residues. From germline, CDR1 is SGDLS and CDR2 YYNGEE. Deletions cut 3 bases from V and 2 bases from J, with 11 bases between. Here the CDR3 reads CASSGMTENYGYTF. The CDR3 nucleotides are TGTGCCAGCAGCGGGATGACAGAAAACTATGGCTACACCTTC.

This chain uses TRBV9 with TRBJ2-3, with 7 bases matching TRBD2. This CDR3 is built from 14 residues. V was clipped by 3 bases and J by 6 bases; unmatched bases: 7. CDR1 SGDLS and CDR2 YYNGEE come from the germline V gene. CDR3 nucleotides: TGTGCCAGCAGCGGGACATCCGGGGGGGATACGCAGTATTTT. This sequence encodes CASSGTSGGDTQYF.

The chain couples TRBV19 to TRBJ2-1, with 7 bases fitting TRBD1. Unmatched junction bases numbered 12, after V lost 6 bases and J lost 7 bases. The CDR3 extends over 15 amino acids. Germline V gives CDR1 LNHDA, CDR2 SQIVND (reference sequence). The CDR3 DNA reads TGTGCCAGTAGCACTTTGGCGCAGGGGGTAAATGAGCAGTTCTTC. Translation gives CASSTLAQGVNEQFF. Drawing the rest from reference TRBV19 and TRBJ2-1, the complete variable domain is DGGITQSPKYLFRKEGQNVTLSCEQNLNHDAMYWYRQDPGQGLRLIYYSQIVNDFQKGDIAEGYSVSREKKESFPLTVTSAQKNPTAFYLCASSTLAQGVNEQFFGPGTRLTVL.

This clone was found a few times. J is TRBJ1-4 and V is TRBV27; 9 bases match TRBD1. This CDR3 has 15 amino acids. Per the germline V gene, CDR1 is MNHEY and CDR2 is SMNVEV (reference sequence). After removal of 6 bases from V and 5 bases from J, the junction contained 7 bases not matched to a gene. In DNA, the CDR3 is TGTGCCAGCAGGAAGACAGGGGGAGGGAATGAAAAACTGTTTTTT. This gives the protein CASRKTGGGNEKLFF.

V usage is TRBV11-2 and J usage is TRBJ1-1; D is unclear. From germline, CDR1 is SGHAT and CDR2 FQNNGV. The CDR3 is 15 amino acids. Trimming left V 1 base short and J 2 bases short, with 11 bases between. CDR3 DNA sequence: TGTGCCAGCAGCTTAGGAGGTAGGCCCAACACTGAAGCTTTCTTT. It yields the protein CASSLGGRPNTEAFF.

The V and J genes are TRBV15 and TRBJ2-4, with D tentatively TRBD2 (7 bases). CDR1 and CDR2 (germline): LNHNV, YYDKDF (reference sequence). This CDR3 is built from 15 residues. The germline V and J ends were trimmed by 0 bases and 7 bases, with 13 bases remaining between them. CDR3 sequence: CATSRDRGAWNIQYF. The CDR3 region has the DNA TGTGCCACCAGCAGAGATCGGGGGGCGTGGAACATTCAGTACTTC. The entire variable domain, with the rest obtained from reference TRBV15 and TRBJ2-4, is as follows: DAMVIQNPRYQVTQFGKPVTLSCSQTLNHNVMYWYQQKSSQAPKLLFHYYDKDFNNEADTPDNFQSRRPNTSFCFLDIRSPGLGDTAMYLCATSRDRGAWNIQYFGAGTRLSVL.

J is TRBJ2-1 and V is TRBV18, with 9 nucleotides matching TRBD1. V lost 5 bases and J lost 0; bases outside the gene matches: 20. The CDR3 contains 21 residues. The V gene's germline CDR1 is KGHSH and CDR2 LQKENI. The CDR3 loop is CASSLDHRGQGMGGSYNEQFF. The CDR3 region has the DNA TGTGCCAGCTCATTGGACCACCGGGGACAGGGTATGGGTGGCTCCTACAATGAGCAGTTCTTC.

The chain is built from TRBV18 and TRBJ2-3, with D tentatively TRBD1 (6 bases). The CDR3 extends over 16 amino acids. V lost 4 bases and J lost 0, with 14 bases in between. CDR1 and CDR2 from the germline V gene are KGHSH and LQKENI. This chain's CDR3 is CASSRTQQGSTDTQYF. The CDR3 bases are TGTGCCAGCTCACGGACTCAACAGGGTAGCACAGATACGCAGTATTTT.

J is TRBJ2-5 and V is TRBV5-1; 7 nucleotides line up with TRBD2. This CDR3 comprises 15 residues. Unmatched junction bases numbered 7, after V lost 4 bases and J lost 1 base. The germline CDR1 and CDR2 sequences are SGHRS and YFSETQ. The CDR3 DNA is TGCGCCAGCAGCACAGCAGCGGGGATCCAAGAGACCCAGTACTTC. This gives the protein CASSTAAGIQETQYF. The complete variable domain, with remaining parts taken from reference TRBV5-1 and TRBJ2-5, reads KAGVTQTPRYLIKTRGQQVTLSCSPISGHRSVSWYQQTPGQGLQFLFEYFSETQRNKGNFPGRFSGRQFSNSRSEMNVSTLELGDSALYLCASSTAAGIQETQYFGPGTRLLVL.

This clone was seen just once. The CDR3 region is CASSFGLAELLQETQYF. The DNA for the CDR3 is TGCGCCAGCAGCTTTGGTCTAGCGGAGCTCCTACAAGAGACCCAGTACTTC. The V and J genes are TRBV5-1 and TRBJ2-5; TRBD2 matches 7 bases. V dropped 2 bases and J dropped 2; count of bases not matched to a gene: 12. The CDR3 sequence is 17 residues long. The V gene's germline CDR1 is SGHRS and CDR2 YFSETQ.

The chain has TRBV6-2 or TRBV6-3 and TRBJ2-1, with 9 bases lining up with TRBD2. V trimming: 0 bases; J trimming: 4 bases; junction bases outside the gene matches: 7. CDR1 and CDR2 from the germline V gene are MNHEY and SVGEGT. The CDR3 is 17 residues long. This CDR3 reads CASSYSNTLAGYNEQFF. CDR3 in DNA: TGTGCCAGCAGTTACTCGAACACTCTAGCGGGGTACAATGAGCAGTTCTTC.

The V gene is TRBV5-8, the J gene TRBJ1-2, with a weak D call TRBD1 (5 bases). This CDR3 comprises 14 residues. CDR1 is SGHTS, CDR2 YDEGEE, per germline. Trimming cost V 5 bases and J 7 bases, with 18 bases left between them. The CDR3 coding sequence is TGTGCCAGCAGTCCGGAGGAGGGGTTGGTTGGCTACACCTTC. Translated, it gives CASSPEEGLVGYTF.

The V gene is TRBV5-1, the J gene TRBJ2-3; D gene ambiguous. CDR1 is SGHRS, CDR2 YFSETQ, per germline. The CDR3 is 14 residues long. V was cut by 0 bases and J by 3 bases, with 8 bases left in between. This chain's CDR3 is CASSLVEATDTQYF. CDR3 coding DNA: TGCGCCAGCAGCTTGGTTGAGGCGACAGATACGCAGTATTTT.

The V and J genes are TRBV21-1 and TRBJ1-5; the tabulated D call, TRBD1, remains unverified against the DNA. TRBV21-1 is listed as a pseudogene. CDR3 length: 16 residues. The CDR3 protein is CASSNRDRDSNQPQHF. The CDR3 DNA sequence: TGTGCCAGCAGCAACCGGGACAGGGATAGCAATCAGCCCCAGCATTTT.

This chain joins TRBV7-2 and TRBJ2-3, with TRBD2 identical over 12 bases. Per germline, CDR1 SGHTA and CDR2 FQGNSA. This CDR3 spans 18 amino acids. J lost 2 bases, V lost 5 bases, and 11 bases had no gene match. The CDR3 DNA sequence: TGTGCCAGCAGCGCCTCCGGGACTAGCGGGTACTACACAGATACGCAGTATTTT. Protein sequence: CASSASGTSGYYTDTQYF.

The chain links TRBV6-6 to TRBJ2-1; D perhaps matches TRBD1 (6 bases). This CDR3 comprises 15 residues. Trimming left V 7 bases short and J 6 bases short, with 19 bases between. Germline V gene sequence: CDR1 MNHNY, CDR2 SVGAGI (reference sequence). This chain's CDR3 is CASTLKDSTGNEQFF. The CDR3 DNA is TGTGCCAGCACCCTCAAGGACAGTACGGGCAATGAGCAGTTCTTC.

The chain has TRBV5-1 and TRBJ1-3; tentative D call: TRBD1 (5 bases). V lost 0 bases and J lost 8, with 12 bases in between. In germline, CDR1 is SGHRS, CDR2 YFSETQ. This CDR3 has 14 amino acids. CDR3 sequence reads: CASSLGGEGDTIYF. DNA of the CDR3: TGCGCCAGCAGCTTGGGAGGGGAGGGAGACACCATATATTTT.

The chain couples TRBV5-1 to TRBJ1-4; a weak D match, TRBD1 (5 bases). V was clipped by 0 bases and J by 7 bases, with 10 bases between them. The CDR3 contains 14 residues. Germline lookup yields CDR1 SGHRS and CDR2 YFSETQ. The CDR3 spells CASSLVQGGEKLFF. CDR3 DNA sequence: TGCGCCAGCAGCTTGGTCCAGGGCGGTGAAAAACTGTTTTTT.

The chain couples TRBV3-1 (or the pseudogene TRBV3-2) to TRBJ1-2, with 8 nucleotides matching TRBD1. Trimming removed 7 bases from V and 4 bases from J; junction bases left unmatched: 5. Germline CDR1 LGHDT, CDR2 YNNKEL (reference sequence). The CDR3 extends over 13 amino acids. The CDR3 sequence: CASTSGTGYGYTF. The CDR3 DNA follows: TGTGCCAGCACCTCCGGGACAGGCTATGGCTACACCTTC.

The genes are TRBV5-1 and TRBJ1-2, with D possibly matching TRBD1 (5 bases). The CDR3 is 16 residues long. CDR1 is SGHRS, CDR2 YFSETQ, per germline. V lost 3 bases, J lost 1 base, and 16 bases lay in between. The CDR3 bases are TGCGCCAGCAGCTCCTCCGGGACTCCTTTTAACTATGGCTACACCTTC. It is translated as CASSSSGTPFNYGYTF.

This sequence joins TRBV7-8 and TRBJ2-7; 9 bases fit TRBD1. Losses at the gene ends were 8 bases for V and 1 base for J; bases not matched to a gene: 3. The CDR3 consists of 13 residues. Looked up from germline, CDR1 is SGHVS and CDR2 is FQNEAQ. In nucleotides, the CDR3 is TGTGCCAGCCGGACAGGGGTTTCCTACGAGCAGTACTTC. Its translation is CASRTGVSYEQYF.